This T cell receptor beta chain was sequenced for a study of cytomegalovirus exposure and HLA in healthy donors. Overall study context: Unique TCRs numbering some 93 million, obtained from HLA-typed donors, made up an early data release.

Details on this clone: Its antigen remains unidentified.

CDR3 length: 15 amino acids. With 1 base clipped from V and 8 bases from J, the junction kept 3 bases outside the gene matches. Germline V lookup: CDR1 SGHNT, CDR2 YYREEE (reference sequence). Whole-study results and caveats: An analysis was carried out at a later point. It showed that HLA-associated TCR beta chains were more clonally expanded than equally common non-associated chains.

The PCR contained 60 Vbeta and 13 Jbeta primers. Generated by immunoSEQ multiplex PCR, the TCRdb table keeps only in-frame clones and is missing some. This table holds some 180,000 clones, roughly 79% found once. The chain links TRBV5-4 to TRBJ2-1; 13 bases fit TRBD2. Sequencing was done on a sample of PBMCs. The source is a young man in good health and CMV-seronegative. CDR3 coding DNA: TGTGCCAGCAGCTTGCGGACTAGCGGGAGTGATGAGCAGTTCTTC. This encodes CASSLRTSGSDEQFF.